This TCR beta chain was sequenced for a study of blood T cell repertoires in COVID-19 (dated by TCRdb to about 2020). In terms of the full investigation: Samples covering the acute and convalescent phases of COVID-19 were provided by collaborators in the United States, Italy and Spain. Samples came from the ongoing ImmuneRACE study (first 160 participants) plus 1,254 subjects from 6 global collaborators. The repertoires were made available in a free public database intended to serve as a resource for research on the immune response to SARS-CoV-2. Where available, HLA class I and class II types were taken from metadata supplied by the sample provider and were not determined by assay-based typing. Sample metadata almost always included a de-identified subject ID, COVID-19 status, age in years and sex. Deeply sampled blood TCRbeta repertoires from subjects exposed to, actively infected with, or recovered from COVID-19 were included in the dataset. The prospective study material was composed of cDNA or gDNA derived from T cells, B-cell-depleted T cells, or PBMCs.

The immunoSEQ Assay, a bias-controlled multiplex PCR, was used to amplify TCRbeta CDR3 regions from genomic DNA. From the authors' description of their analysis: Within the assay, amplification of reference gene primers was used to estimate how many nucleated cells each sample contained. Sequence reads were collapsed and filtered to measure the absolute abundance of every unique TCRbeta CDR3 rearrangement. Productive Simpson clonality was computed per sample as the square root of Simpson's diversity index over productive rearrangements. TCRdb took over this immuneACCESS table, retaining in-frame rearrangements with V and J assigned. Such tables are incomplete; in checked studies, under half of the missing clones stem from an unresolved V gene, and the remainder is unexplained. From that table come the V and J calls and clone size; the DNA was used to work out D and trimming. The sample table lists roughly 260,000 clones, about nine tenths of them with a count of one. The ten largest account for around 2.4% of the sample.

Results and caveats for the whole study, not just this receptor: The quantity of clinical and demographic metadata differed by source and by participant and was supplied without curation.

Only one count was recorded for this clone. Its antigen is still unknown. Base quality data are lacking; no much larger clone is found one base away. From the cysteine up to the phenylalanine, the CDR3 has a length of 13 residues. The CDR3 DNA has 39 bases and is translated from base 1. The germline V and J ends show losses of 5 bases and 1 base respectively, and no gene match explains 4 bases of the junction. The germline V gene (reference sequence) sets CDR1 to DFQATT and CDR2 to SNEGSKA. Participants in the prospective study were enrolled through a virtual design, were aged about 18 to 100 years, and lived in approximately 25 United States geographic areas. Cohort assignment in the prospective study relied on participant-reported clinical history from a screening survey and a study questionnaire. For ImmuneRACE Cohort 3, a participant was defined as recovered based on two consecutive negative NP/OP PCR tests, clearance by a healthcare professional, or resolution of symptoms. Mobile phlebotomists in the prospective study collected whole blood, serum and a nasopharyngeal or oropharyngeal swab from every participant. Additional blood draws and questionnaires over an approximately two-month period could optionally be provided by prospective study participants. Before DNA extraction, prospective study blood samples were shipped either frozen or at room temperature.

The sequence is built from TRBV20-1 and TRBJ1-2, with 7 central nucleotides matching TRBD1. Sample: PBMCs or T cells enriched from blood (not recorded which). The TCR comes from a woman younger than 35 who had recovered from COVID-19. At the DNA level, the sequence is TGCAGTGCTCGTGACAGGGATAACTATGGCTACACCTTC. Its translation is CSARDRDNYGYTF.